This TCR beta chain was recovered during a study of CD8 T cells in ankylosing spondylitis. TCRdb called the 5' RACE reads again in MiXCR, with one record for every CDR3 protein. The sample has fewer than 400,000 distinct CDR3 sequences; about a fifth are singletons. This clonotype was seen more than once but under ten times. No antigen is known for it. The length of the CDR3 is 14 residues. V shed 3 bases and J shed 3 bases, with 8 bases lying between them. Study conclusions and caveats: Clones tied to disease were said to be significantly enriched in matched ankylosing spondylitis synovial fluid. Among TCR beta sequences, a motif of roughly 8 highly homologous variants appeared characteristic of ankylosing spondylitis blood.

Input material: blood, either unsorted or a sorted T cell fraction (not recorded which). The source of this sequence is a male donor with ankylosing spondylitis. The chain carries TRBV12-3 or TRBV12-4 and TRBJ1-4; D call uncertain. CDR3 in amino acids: CASSFKLANEKLFF. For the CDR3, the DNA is TGTGCCAGCAGTTTTAAACTAGCTAATGAAAAACTGTTTTTT.